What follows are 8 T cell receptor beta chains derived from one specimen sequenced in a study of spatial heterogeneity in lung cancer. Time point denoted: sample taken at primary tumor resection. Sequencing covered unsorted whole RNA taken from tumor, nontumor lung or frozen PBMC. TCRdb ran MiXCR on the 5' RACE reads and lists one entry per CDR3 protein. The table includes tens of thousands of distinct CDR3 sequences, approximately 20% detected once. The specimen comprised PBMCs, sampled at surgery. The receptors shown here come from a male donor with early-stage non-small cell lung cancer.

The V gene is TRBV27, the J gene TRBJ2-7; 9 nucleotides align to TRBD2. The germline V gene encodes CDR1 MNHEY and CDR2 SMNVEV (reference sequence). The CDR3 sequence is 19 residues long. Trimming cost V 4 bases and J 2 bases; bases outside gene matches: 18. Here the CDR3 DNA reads TGTGCCAGCAGTTCTCGAGCCGGGACTAGCTCCCTTGGAGCCTACGAGCAGTACTTC. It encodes CASSSRAGTSSLGAYEQYF.

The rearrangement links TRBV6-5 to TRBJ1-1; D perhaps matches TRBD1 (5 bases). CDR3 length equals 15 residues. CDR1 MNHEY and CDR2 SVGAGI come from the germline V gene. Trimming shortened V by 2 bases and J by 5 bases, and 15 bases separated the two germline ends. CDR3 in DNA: TGTGCCAGCAGTTACGCCCAGGGTGTAGGAACTGAAGCTTTCTTT. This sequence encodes CASSYAQGVGTEAFF.

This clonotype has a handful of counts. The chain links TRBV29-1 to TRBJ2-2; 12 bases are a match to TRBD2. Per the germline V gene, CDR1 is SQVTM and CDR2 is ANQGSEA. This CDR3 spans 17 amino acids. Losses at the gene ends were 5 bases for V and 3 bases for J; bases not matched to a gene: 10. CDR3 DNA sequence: TGCAGCGTTCAATCCCCGGGACTAGCGGGCCACACCGGGGAGCTGTTTTTT. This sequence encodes CSVQSPGLAGHTGELFF.

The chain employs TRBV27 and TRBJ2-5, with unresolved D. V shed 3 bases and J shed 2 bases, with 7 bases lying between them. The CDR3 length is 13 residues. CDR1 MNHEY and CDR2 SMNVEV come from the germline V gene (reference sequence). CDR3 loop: CASSFRQQETQYF. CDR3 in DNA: TGTGCCAGCAGTTTTAGGCAGCAAGAGACCCAGTACTTC.

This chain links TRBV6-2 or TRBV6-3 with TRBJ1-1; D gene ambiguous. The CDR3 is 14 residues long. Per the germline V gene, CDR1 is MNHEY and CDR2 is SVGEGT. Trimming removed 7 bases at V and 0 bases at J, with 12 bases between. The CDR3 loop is CASTYDTMNTEAFF. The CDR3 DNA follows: TGTGCCAGCACGTACGACACTATGAACACTGAAGCTTTCTTT.

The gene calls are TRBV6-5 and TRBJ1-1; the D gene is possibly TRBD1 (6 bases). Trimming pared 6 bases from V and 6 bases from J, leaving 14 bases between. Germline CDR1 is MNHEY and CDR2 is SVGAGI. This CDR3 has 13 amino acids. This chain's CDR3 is CASSPSGVPEAFF. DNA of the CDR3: TGTGCCAGCAGCCCCTCAGGGGTCCCTGAAGCTTTCTTT.

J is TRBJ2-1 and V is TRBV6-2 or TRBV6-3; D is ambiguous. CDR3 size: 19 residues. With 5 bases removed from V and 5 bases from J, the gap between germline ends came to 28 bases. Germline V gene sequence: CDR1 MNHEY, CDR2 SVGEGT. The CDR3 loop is CASSTSFEVKDPLNNEQFF. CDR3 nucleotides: TGTGCCAGCAGTACATCCTTCGAGGTCAAGGATCCCCTCAACAATGAGCAGTTCTTC.

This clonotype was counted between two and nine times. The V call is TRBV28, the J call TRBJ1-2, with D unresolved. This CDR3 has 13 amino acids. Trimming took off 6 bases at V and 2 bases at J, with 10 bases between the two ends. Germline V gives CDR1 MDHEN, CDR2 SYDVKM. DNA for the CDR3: TGTGCCAGCAGCTCCGCGCAGAACTATGGCTACACCTTC. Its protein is CASSSAQNYGYTF.